The 18 T cell receptor beta chains reported below all come from one sample, sequenced in a study of blood T cell repertoires in COVID-19. The repertoire was sequenced with immunoSEQ multiplex PCR; TCRdb's copy has only in-frame clones and lacks some. This sample has approximately 340,000 clones; roughly 92% occur once, and the top ten carry over 0.7%. Sequencing input: PBMCs or T cells enriched from blood (not recorded which). These receptor sequences come from a woman aged 35 to 49 who had been exposed to COVID-19.

This clone was detected a few times. The J gene is TRBJ1-2, the V gene TRBV6-5; D perhaps matches TRBD1 (5 bases). The length of the CDR3 is 14 residues. Germline CDR1 reads MNHEY; CDR2 reads SVGAGI. Trimming shortened V by 6 bases and J by 6 bases, and 17 bases separated the two germline ends. The CDR3 loop is CASSSLGGYNGYTF. CDR3 in DNA: TGTGCCAGCAGCTCCCTCGGGGGTTATAATGGCTACACCTTC.

This clone came up once. The V gene is TRBV7-9, the J gene TRBJ1-6, with a possible D match to TRBD1 (5 bases). CDR1 is SEHNR, CDR2 FQNEAQ, per germline (reference sequence). Trimming took off 5 bases at V and 4 bases at J, with 9 bases between the two ends. The CDR3 loop spans 14 amino acids. CDR3 protein: CASSRDSYNSPLHF. The CDR3 nucleotides are TGTGCCAGCAGCCGTGACAGTTATAATTCACCCCTCCACTTT.

The V and J genes are TRBV2 and TRBJ2-5; D unclear. CDR1 is SNHLY and CDR2 is FYNNEI in the germline V gene. The V end was cut by 8 bases, the J end by 5 bases, with 6 bases between. There are 10 residues in the CDR3. The CDR3 is CASLVETQYF. In DNA, the CDR3 is TGTGCCAGCCTAGTTGAGACCCAGTACTTC.

The chain couples TRBV5-4 to TRBJ2-3, with 9 bases lining up with TRBD2. V lost 6 bases and J lost 1; bases outside the gene matches: 6. The CDR3 length is 15 residues. Per germline, CDR1 SGHNT and CDR2 YYREEE (reference sequence). The CDR3 reads CASKSGGTGTDTQYF. For the CDR3, the DNA is TGTGCCAGCAAAAGCGGGGGGACGGGCACAGATACGCAGTATTTT.

V is TRBV30 and J is TRBJ1-2; 7 nucleotides agree with TRBD1. The germline CDR1 and CDR2 sequences are GTSNPN and SVGIG (reference sequence). The CDR3 loop spans 13 amino acids. The V segment lost 3 bases and the J segment 5 bases; nucleotides outside the gene matches: 6. CDR3 amino acids: CAWRVTGEYGYTF. The CDR3 DNA sequence: TGTGCCTGGAGGGTTACAGGGGAATATGGCTACACCTTC.

This clone came up a few times. V and J are TRBV28 and TRBJ1-3; TRBD1 might be the D (5 bases). The CDR3 loop spans 13 amino acids. Germline CDR1 MDHEN, CDR2 SYDVKM. V was clipped by 7 bases and J by 1 base, with 8 bases between them. The CDR3 DNA is TGTGCCAGCAAAACAGGTTCTGGAAACACCATATATTTT. Translation gives CASKTGSGNTIYF. Supplemented by reference TRBV28 and TRBJ1-3, the full variable domain reads DVKVTQSSRYLVKRTGEKVFLECVQDMDHENMFWYRQDPGLGLRLIYFSYDVKMKEKGDIPEGYSVSREKKERFSLILESASTNQTSMYLCASKTGSGNTIYFGEGSWLTVV.

The CDR3 spells CASSFFTGDQETQYF. CDR3 sequence (DNA): TGTGCCAGCAGCTTTTTTACAGGAGACCAAGAGACCCAGTACTTC. V usage is TRBV7-9 and J usage is TRBJ2-5; tentatively, D is TRBD1 (5 bases). The CDR3 length is 15 residues. V shed 3 bases and J shed 0 bases, with 11 bases lying between them. Germline V lookup: CDR1 SEHNR, CDR2 FQNEAQ (reference sequence). The full variable domain, its missing parts supplied by reference TRBV7-9 and TRBJ2-5, is DTGVSQNPRHKITKRGQNVTFRCDPISEHNRLYWYRQTLGQGPEFLTYFQNEAQLEKSRLLSDRFSAERPKGSFSTLEIQRTEQGDSAMYLCASSFFTGDQETQYFGPGTRLLVL.

The chain employs TRBV10-2 and TRBJ2-7; 8 bases agree with TRBD1. Trimming at V came to 2 bases and at J to 0 bases, leaving 9 bases not matched to a gene. CDR1 is WSHSY and CDR2 is SAAADI in the germline V gene. The CDR3 consists of 17 residues. CDR3 DNA: TGCGCCAGCAGTGAGGGATATGGGGACAGGAGCTCCTACGAGCAGTACTTC. This encodes CASSEGYGDRSSYEQYF.

This clone was observed a single time. The chain combines TRBV11-2 with TRBJ1-2; D unresolved. CDR3 length: 13 amino acids. Germline CDR1 reads SGHAT; CDR2 reads FQNNGV. V shed 1 base and J shed 5 bases, with 8 bases lying between them. The CDR3 here is CASSLGQDYGYTF. The CDR3 coding sequence is TGTGCCAGCAGCTTAGGGCAGGATTATGGCTACACCTTC.

DNA for the CDR3: TGTGCCAGCAGCTTGCGAGGGACAGGGGGCATGGATACGCAGTATTTT. Its translation is CASSLRGTGGMDTQYF. This chain connects TRBV7-6 to TRBJ2-3; 12 nucleotides agree with TRBD1. The CDR3 is 16 residues long. Looked up from germline, CDR1 is SGHVS and CDR2 is FNYEAQ. V lost 3 bases, J lost 6 bases, and 7 bases stayed unmatched.

Comment on this clone: The identical CDR3 is also encoded by other nucleotide sequences in the sample. The CDR3, as DNA: TGCGCCAGCAGCTCAGGGGCTAGCACTGAAGCTTTCTTT. It specifies CASSSGASTEAFF. The rearrangement uses TRBV5-1 and TRBJ1-1; TRBD1 is a possible D gene (6 bases). This CDR3 region has 13 residues. The ends were cut back, 3 bases at V and 4 bases at J, with 10 bases in the middle. Per the germline V gene, CDR1 is SGHRS and CDR2 is YFSETQ.

The chain combines TRBV7-8 with TRBJ1-4, with 7 bases lining up with TRBD1. With V trimmed by 5 bases and J by 6 bases, 9 bases remained unmatched. The CDR3 contains 15 residues. From germline, CDR1 is SGHVS and CDR2 FQNEAQ. Here the CDR3 DNA reads TGTGCCAGCAGCCTAACCGGGACAGTAGATGAAAAACTGTTTTTT. It encodes CASSLTGTVDEKLFF.

The rearrangement links TRBV24-1 to TRBJ2-6; TRBD1 aligns across 8 bases. Per germline, CDR1 KGHDR and CDR2 SFDVKD. The CDR3 is made up of 15 amino acids. J was trimmed by 12 bases and V by 3 bases; bases with no gene match: 9. Written as DNA, the CDR3 is TGTGCCACCAGTGATGCGACAGGGGTCCAGGGCGTCCTGACTTTC. Translation gives CATSDATGVQGVLTF.

The chain combines TRBV3-1 (or the pseudogene TRBV3-2) with TRBJ2-4, with 7 positions matching TRBD2. Per germline, CDR1 LGHDT and CDR2 YNNKEL (reference sequence). This CDR3 comprises 14 residues. The V segment lost 1 base and the J segment 6 bases; nucleotides outside the gene matches: 3. The CDR3 region has the DNA TGTGCCAGCAGCCAAGTTAGCGGGCCAAACATTCAGTACTTC. Translating gives CASSQVSGPNIQYF.

The chain recombines TRBV6-6 with TRBJ2-3, with D hard to call. Trimming cost V 4 bases and J 3 bases, with 5 bases left between them. Looked up from germline, CDR1 is MNHNY and CDR2 is SVGAGI (reference sequence). The CDR3 is made up of 12 amino acids. This CDR3 is CASSSQTDTQYF. The CDR3 DNA reads as TGTGCCAGCAGTTCCCAAACAGATACGCAGTATTTT.

Only one count was recorded for this clone. The chain has TRBV19 and TRBJ1-6, with a weak D call TRBD1 (6 bases). V lost 1 base and J 9 bases, leaving 13 bases between the germline ends. CDR1 and CDR2 (germline): LNHDA, SQIVND (reference sequence). The CDR3 consists of 15 residues. CDR3 coding DNA: TGTGCCAGTAGTATAGGGCAGGGGCGCTTTTCACCCCTCCACTTT. Protein product: CASSIGQGRFSPLHF.

The chain is built from TRBV6-5 and TRBJ1-4; D gene uncertain. The CDR3 extends over 16 amino acids. Trimming stripped 0 bases from V and 8 bases from J, with 16 bases between. Germline V gene sequence: CDR1 MNHEY, CDR2 SVGAGI. The CDR3 here is CASSYSMLTSGEKLFF. The CDR3 bases are TGTGCCAGCAGTTACTCGATGTTGACCTCGGGAGAAAAACTGTTTTTT.

This chain uses TRBV10-3 with TRBJ2-1; a weak D match, TRBD2 (6 bases). The length of the CDR3 is 13 residues. Germline V lookup: CDR1 ENHRY, CDR2 SYGVKD. V lost 6 bases to trimming and J lost 9 bases, with 15 bases between them. Written as DNA, the CDR3 is TGTGCCATCAGGGCTAGCGTTGGCGGTGAGCAGTTCTTC. Translating gives CAIRASVGGEQFF.